The 28 T cell receptor beta chains below come from one sample, sequenced in a study of OX40 agonist ivuxolimab in advanced cancers. The data were produced by immunoSEQ multiplex PCR, yet TCRdb's version contains in-frame clones alone and is incomplete. The repertoire has 9,800 or so clones, 89% of them found once; the top ten carry roughly 13%. Source: CD4+ or CD8+ T cells sorted from blood, taken in a trial of the OX40 agonist ivuxolimab. Source of these receptors: an adult with an advanced solid tumor such as melanoma, head and neck, liver or kidney cancer.

J is TRBJ2-7 and V is TRBV29-1; D ambiguous. Between the trimmed V and J ends, which lost 6 bases and 4 bases, there was a span of 10 bases. This CDR3 region has 11 residues. Germline V gene lookup returns CDR1 SQVTM and CDR2 ANQGSEA. The CDR3 loop reads CSVGSGYEQYF. In DNA form, the CDR3 reads TGCAGCGTCGGATCCGGTTACGAGCAGTACTTC.

The genes are TRBV18 and TRBJ2-1; 7 bases line up with TRBD1. This CDR3 region has 15 residues. V dropped 5 bases and J dropped 5; count of bases not matched to a gene: 9. The germline V gene has CDR1 KGHSH and CDR2 LQKENI. Here the CDR3 DNA reads TGTGCCAGCTCAAATAGACAGGGTCGGGACAATGAGCAGTTCTTC. Protein sequence: CASSNRQGRDNEQFF.

J is TRBJ2-5 and V is TRBV18; tentative D call: TRBD2 (6 bases). CDR3 length: 11 residues. Germline values: CDR1 KGHSH, CDR2 LQKENI. The CDR3 reads CAAGRQETQYF. CDR3 in DNA: TGTGCGGCGGGGAGGCAAGAGACCCAGTACTTC.

CDR3 protein: CASSLSANNEQFF. Written as DNA, the CDR3 is TGTGCCAGCAGCTTAAGCGCTAACAATGAGCAGTTCTTC. This chain joins TRBV7-3 and TRBJ2-1; D remains ambiguous. This CDR3 contains 13 residues. V lost 1 base and J lost 5, with 6 bases in between. CDR1 SGHTA and CDR2 FQGTGA come from the germline V gene.

This chain links TRBV10-2 with TRBJ2-5; TRBD1 is a possible D gene (6 bases). CDR1 and CDR2 (germline): WSHSY, SAAADI. This CDR3 has 13 residues. Trimming removed 5 bases from V and 4 bases from J, with 11 bases in between. CDR3 in DNA: TGCGCCAGCAGTCTACAGGGTCCAGAGACCCAGTACTTC. Its translation is CASSLQGPETQYF.

The chain carries TRBV10-3 and TRBJ1-2, with unresolved D. The germline V and J ends were trimmed by 0 bases and 5 bases, with 4 bases remaining between them. The CDR3 is 12 amino acids. The germline V gene encodes CDR1 ENHRY and CDR2 SYGVKD. The CDR3 bases are TGTGCCATCAGTGAGTCTATGTATGGCTACACCTTC. It codes for CAISESMYGYTF.

The genes are TRBV5-1 and TRBJ1-1; D is possibly TRBD1 (6 bases). Deletions cut 1 base from V and 3 bases from J, with 13 bases between. The germline V gene encodes CDR1 SGHRS and CDR2 YFSETQ. CDR3 length: 15 residues. The CDR3 region has the DNA TGCGCCAGCAGCTTGTTGGTAGGGGGGGACACTGAAGCTTTCTTT. This encodes CASSLLVGGDTEAFF. Full variable domain (missing parts from reference TRBV5-1 and TRBJ1-1): KAGVTQTPRYLIKTRGQQVTLSCSPISGHRSVSWYQQTPGQGLQFLFEYFSETQRNKGNFPGRFSGRQFSNSRSEMNVSTLELGDSALYLCASSLLVGGDTEAFFGQGTRLTVV.

This sequence joins TRBV18 and TRBJ2-2; D may match TRBD1 or TRBD2 (5 bases each). CDR3 length equals 17 residues. Looked up from germline, CDR1 is KGHSH and CDR2 is LQKENI. V shed 2 bases and J shed 2 bases, with 15 bases lying between them. The CDR3, as DNA: TGTGCCAGCTCACCATTTCGGGACGGTTCTAACACCGGGGAGCTGTTTTTT. This gives the protein CASSPFRDGSNTGELFF.

The J gene is TRBJ2-7, the V gene TRBV18, with 7 bases identical to TRBD1. V shed 3 bases and J 2 bases; nucleotides not matched to a gene: 10. CDR3 length equals 16 residues. Germline CDR1 is KGHSH and CDR2 is LQKENI. The CDR3: CASSPPTGKSPYEQYF. In DNA, the CDR3 is TGTGCCAGCTCACCCCCGACAGGGAAATCGCCCTACGAGCAGTACTTC.

V usage is TRBV5-4 and J usage is TRBJ1-5, with D possibly TRBD1 on 5 matching bases. Deletions cut 5 bases from V and 5 bases from J, with 14 bases between. This CDR3 has 14 amino acids. Germline CDR1 SGHNT, CDR2 YYREEE (reference sequence). The CDR3 sequence: CASSYMGGDQPQHF. CDR3 DNA: TGTGCCAGCAGTTATATGGGGGGGGATCAGCCCCAGCATTTT.

This chain uses TRBV28 with TRBJ1-2; D not resolved. This CDR3 contains 11 residues. Germline V gene lookup returns CDR1 MDHEN and CDR2 SYDVKM. The CDR3 region has the DNA TGTGGGGCCCAAGGTTACTATGGCTACACCTTC. Translating it yields CGAQGYYGYTF.

This chain links TRBV19 with TRBJ2-7; 8 bases line up with TRBD2. Trimming removed 4 bases from V and 3 bases from J; junction bases left unmatched: 5. CDR1 and CDR2 from the germline V gene are LNHDA and SQIVND (reference sequence). The CDR3 spans 14 residues. The CDR3 bases are TGTGCCAGTAGTAAGGGGACTAGTGTCTACGAGCAGTACTTC. Amino acid sequence: CASSKGTSVYEQYF.

Regarding this clone: This CDR3 is also generated by other DNA sequences in the sample. The chain has TRBV29-1 and TRBJ2-2, with no clear D. CDR1 is SQVTM and CDR2 is ANQGSEA in the germline V gene. The V end was cut by 4 bases, the J end by 5 bases, with 5 bases between. This CDR3 contains 11 residues. This CDR3 reads CSVVGTGELFF. The CDR3 bases are TGCAGCGTTGTGGGAACCGGGGAGCTGTTTTTT.

The CDR3 is CASSLAGRGSYGYTF. DNA for the CDR3: TGTGCCAGCAGCTTGGCCGGAAGGGGTTCCTATGGCTACACCTTC. The chain has TRBV5-8 and TRBJ1-2; TRBD1 might be the D (5 bases). The germline V gene encodes CDR1 SGHTS and CDR2 YDEGEE. The CDR3 runs to 15 residues. V was shortened by 0 bases and J by 4 bases, with 13 bases between the two germline ends.

The chain combines TRBV30 with TRBJ2-1; 10 nucleotides line up with TRBD2. From germline, CDR1 is GTSNPN and CDR2 SVGIG (reference sequence). Losses at the gene ends were 5 bases for V and 5 bases for J; bases not matched to a gene: 9. The CDR3 totals 15 residues. CDR3 sequence reads: CAWQAWTSGNNEQFF. CDR3 nucleotide sequence: TGTGCCTGGCAGGCGTGGACTAGCGGAAACAATGAGCAGTTCTTC.

The chain joins TRBV29-1 to TRBJ2-7, with a weak D call TRBD2 (5 bases). There are 12 residues in the CDR3. The V end was cut by 3 bases, the J end by 9 bases, with 15 bases between. Looked up from germline, CDR1 is SQVTM and CDR2 is ANQGSEA. In DNA form, the CDR3 reads TGCAGCGTTGATTCTTCGGGAATCGGGCAGTACTTC. Amino acids: CSVDSSGIGQYF.

V usage is TRBV5-1 and J usage is TRBJ2-1; 7 nucleotides match TRBD2. This CDR3 has 14 amino acids. V lost 6 bases to trimming and J lost 9 bases; unmatched junction nucleotides: 12. The germline V gene encodes CDR1 SGHRS and CDR2 YFSETQ. CDR3 sequence reads: CASTWGGIQAEQFF. The CDR3 DNA reads as TGCGCCAGCACTTGGGGGGGAATACAAGCTGAGCAGTTCTTC.

CDR3 nucleotides: TGTGCCAGCGGCCGCGGGACAGGGGGCCAACTGCAGTTCTTC. Protein product: CASGRGTGGQLQFF. This chain joins TRBV11-2 and TRBJ2-1; 12 bases fit TRBD1. Losses at the gene ends were 8 bases for V and 12 bases for J; bases not matched to a gene: 11. Germline V CDR1 and CDR2: SGHAT, FQNNGV. The length of the CDR3 is 14 residues.

The V gene is TRBV10-3, the J gene TRBJ1-5; the D is unclear. The CDR3 has 12 amino acids. Trimming pared 3 bases from V and 4 bases from J, leaving 4 bases between. The germline V gene encodes CDR1 ENHRY and CDR2 SYGVKD. The CDR3 spells CAISETNQPQHF. The CDR3 DNA sequence: TGTGCCATCAGTGAAACGAATCAGCCCCAGCATTTT.

This clone was seen more than once but under ten times. This chain joins TRBV7-2 and TRBJ2-5, with 13 positions matching TRBD2. CDR1 is SGHTA, CDR2 FQGNSA, per germline. This CDR3 comprises 18 residues. V shed 2 bases and J 2 bases; nucleotides not matched to a gene: 8. CDR3: CASSLQVQLAGGQETQYF. In nucleotides, the CDR3 is TGTGCCAGCAGCTTACAGGTCCAACTAGCGGGAGGGCAAGAGACCCAGTACTTC.

The genes are TRBV29-1 and TRBJ1-1; 7 bases align to TRBD1. V lost 4 bases to trimming and J lost 1 base; unmatched junction nucleotides: 3. Germline V gene lookup returns CDR1 SQVTM and CDR2 ANQGSEA. CDR3 size: 13 residues. The CDR3 loop reads CSVGGQTNTEAFF. The DNA for the CDR3 is TGCAGCGTTGGGGGACAGACGAACACTGAAGCTTTCTTT. Looking up the rest from reference TRBV29-1 and TRBJ1-1 gives the full variable domain: SAVISQKPSRDICQRGTSLTIQCQVDSQVTMMFWYRQQPGQSLTLIATANQGSEATYESGFVIDKFPISRPNLTFSTLTVSNMSPEDSSIYLCSVGGQTNTEAFFGQGTRLTVV.

The chain links TRBV5-4 to TRBJ1-1, with unresolved D. Per germline, CDR1 SGHNT and CDR2 YYREEE (reference sequence). The CDR3 covers 13 residues. Trimming stripped 0 bases from V and 6 bases from J, with 9 bases between. The CDR3 DNA reads as TGTGCCAGCAGCTTGGGGCAGAAGTCTGAAGCTTTCTTT. As protein: CASSLGQKSEAFF.

The chain couples TRBV18 to TRBJ1-5; no firm D call. V lost 6 bases and J 3 bases, leaving 9 bases between the germline ends. The CDR3 covers 13 residues. Germline V CDR1 and CDR2: KGHSH, LQKENI. The CDR3 here is CASSSNINQPQHF. Here the CDR3 DNA reads TGTGCCAGCTCTAGCAACATCAATCAGCCCCAGCATTTT.

This sequence joins TRBV19 and TRBJ1-1; a possible D gene is TRBD1 (5 bases). This CDR3 has 16 amino acids. V lost 1 base and J lost 4, with 16 bases in between. Germline-derived CDR1 and CDR2 are LNHDA and SQIVND (reference sequence). CDR3 bases: TGTGCCAGTAGTATAGCCTTCAGGGCATTGGGCACTGAAGCTTTCTTT. It translates to CASSIAFRALGTEAFF.

This sequence joins TRBV4-1 and TRBJ1-2; D remains ambiguous. This CDR3 is 15 amino acids long. CDR1 and CDR2 (germline): MGHRA, YSYEKL. Trimming stripped 0 bases from V and 0 bases from J, with 8 bases between. The CDR3: CASSQEHPANYGYTF. For the CDR3, the DNA is TGCGCCAGCAGCCAAGAACACCCAGCTAACTATGGCTACACCTTC.

DNA of the CDR3: TGTGCCAGCGCCTTGGGGGAGGGGTTGTGGAATGAGCAGTTCTTC. Translated, it gives CASALGEGLWNEQFF. The gene calls are TRBV9 and TRBJ2-1, with 7 bases fitting TRBD2. Germline V CDR1 and CDR2: SGDLS, YYNGEE. The trim removed 7 bases at V and 7 bases at J, leaving 14 bases unmatched. There are 15 residues in the CDR3.

The rearrangement uses TRBV5-1 and TRBJ1-2; 7 bases fit TRBD1. Per the germline V gene, CDR1 is SGHRS and CDR2 is YFSETQ. With 4 bases clipped from V and 0 bases from J, the junction kept 6 bases outside the gene matches. The length of the CDR3 is 15 residues. The CDR3 region is CASSKEGQSNYGYTF. The CDR3 DNA follows: TGCGCCAGCAGCAAAGAGGGACAGTCTAACTATGGCTACACCTTC.

J is TRBJ2-3 and V is TRBV6-1, with a tentative D call TRBD1 (5 bases). V shed 3 bases and J shed 0 bases, with 7 bases lying between them. This CDR3 is 14 amino acids long. Germline CDR1 is MNHNS and CDR2 is SASEGT. CDR3 in DNA: TGTGCCAGCAGTGAGGGGCCTAGCACAGATACGCAGTATTTT. This encodes CASSEGPSTDTQYF.